The 23 T cell receptor beta chains below come from one sample, sequenced in a study of cytomegalovirus exposure and HLA in healthy donors (dated by TCRdb to about 2017). Library preparation was by the immunoSEQ multiplex PCR assay. For the multiplex PCR, a mixture combining 60 forward primers for TCR Vbeta segments and 13 reverse primers for TCR Jbeta segments was used. TCRdb holds this immuneACCESS table with in-frame rearrangements only. Some clones are missing; in checked studies, unresolved V genes explain under half, and the rest has no known cause. The sample table holds under 200,000 clones, of which more than 70% were seen once. Around 6.5% of the sample comes from the top ten. Material: PBMCs. The receptors were sampled from a male donor in good health and CMV-seropositive.

J is TRBJ1-1 and V is TRBV30; D is ambiguous. Germline values: CDR1 GTSNPN, CDR2 SVGIG (reference sequence). The length of the CDR3 is 14 residues. V was clipped by 2 bases and J by 4 bases, with 14 bases between them. The CDR3 bases are TGTGCCTGGAGTCATATCCAGGTGGGCACTGAAGCTTTCTTT. Translating it yields CAWSHIQVGTEAFF.

The V and J genes are TRBV2 and TRBJ1-5; D gene ambiguous. Trimming removed 2 bases from V and 3 bases from J, with 14 bases in between. The CDR3 spans 16 residues. Germline CDR1 reads SNHLY; CDR2 reads FYNNEI. The chain's CDR3 is CASSETLGPNNQPQHF. The CDR3 bases are TGTGCCAGCAGTGAAACTCTGGGCCCCAACAATCAGCCCCAGCATTTT.

The rearrangement joins TRBV5-1 to TRBJ2-1, with D unclear. Germline V gene lookup returns CDR1 SGHRS and CDR2 YFSETQ. Trimming removed 2 bases from V and 6 bases from J, with 6 bases in between. This CDR3 has 12 amino acids. The CDR3 loop reads CASSFPSNEQFF. The CDR3 DNA follows: TGCGCCAGCAGCTTCCCTAGCAATGAGCAGTTCTTC.

This chain joins TRBV19 and TRBJ2-7; unclear D gene. Germline V CDR1 and CDR2: LNHDA, SQIVND (reference sequence). The CDR3 is 13 residues long. The V and J ends lost 1 base and 4 bases respectively, with 8 bases between them. CDR3 bases: TGTGCCAGTAGTATAGCCTCGGGTTACGAGCAGTACTTC. Amino acids: CASSIASGYEQYF.

The rearrangement uses TRBV7-3 and TRBJ2-2, with unresolved D. CDR3 size: 13 residues. Trimming shortened V by 3 bases and J by 6 bases, and 8 bases separated the two germline ends. From germline, CDR1 is SGHTA and CDR2 FQGTGA. The CDR3: CASSFTVAGELFF. For the CDR3, the DNA is TGTGCCAGCAGCTTTACAGTCGCCGGGGAGCTGTTTTTT.

The rearrangement uses TRBV5-1 and TRBJ2-7; D remains unclear. Germline V lookup: CDR1 SGHRS, CDR2 YFSETQ. V lost 1 base and J lost 6, with 17 bases in between. The CDR3 runs to 15 residues. The CDR3 bases are TGCGCCAGCAGCTTGTTCACACCACGAAGATCCGAGCAGTACTTC. It yields the protein CASSLFTPRRSEQYF.

V is TRBV27 and J is TRBJ1-1; 11 positions agree with TRBD1. Germline V CDR1 and CDR2: MNHEY, SMNVEV (reference sequence). CDR3 length: 16 residues. Trimming at V came to 0 bases and at J to 7 bases, leaving 7 bases not matched to a gene. The CDR3 DNA follows: TGTGCCAGCAGTTTATCGGTCTGGACAGGGGGCTTTGAAGCTTTCTTT. Its translation: CASSLSVWTGGFEAFF.

CDR3 sequence: CATQGSGDEQYF. CDR3 coding DNA: TGTGCCACCCAAGGGTCAGGGGATGAGCAGTACTTC. The V gene is TRBV11-2, the J gene TRBJ2-7; D is perhaps TRBD1 (6 bases). The germline gives CDR1 SGHAT, CDR2 FQNNGV. CDR3 length equals 12 residues. V was trimmed by 10 bases and J by 7 bases, leaving 17 bases between them. Full variable domain (missing parts from reference TRBV11-2 and TRBJ2-7): EAGVAQSPRYKIIEKRQSVAFWCNPISGHATLYWYQQILGQGPKLLIQFQNNGVVDDSQLPKDRFSAERLKGVDSTLKIQPAKLEDSAVYLCATQGSGDEQYFGPGTRLTVT.

The chain is built from TRBV9 and TRBJ1-2, with unresolved D. Germline CDR1 SGDLS, CDR2 YYNGEE. CDR3 length: 15 residues. V lost 2 bases to trimming and J lost 8 bases, with 19 bases between them. The CDR3 region is CASSVSPDRLEGYTF. The CDR3 bases are TGTGCCAGCAGCGTTTCACCTGACCGTCTGGAGGGCTACACCTTC.

V and J are TRBV12-1 and TRBJ2-6; the tabulated D call, TRBD2, remains unverified against the DNA. TRBV12-1 is an annotated pseudogene. The CDR3 extends over 16 amino acids. The CDR3 nucleotides read TGTGCCAGCAGCTATATCGGTCCCTCTGGGGCCAACGTCCTGACTTTC. Translating gives CASSYIGPSGANVLTF.

This clone has only a few counts. This chain links TRBV19 with TRBJ2-1, with TRBD2 identical over 7 bases. Trimming took 3 bases from V and 5 from J; bases not matched to a gene: 4. Per the germline V gene, CDR1 is LNHDA and CDR2 is SQIVND (reference sequence). This CDR3 contains 14 residues. The CDR3 region has the DNA TGTGCCAGTAGTATGACTAGCCGTGACAATGAGCAGTTCTTC. Protein: CASSMTSRDNEQFF.

In regard to this clone: At one boundary the junction diverges from the germline segment, which might be a read error. The chain couples TRBV7-7 to TRBJ2-5; the D gene is possibly TRBD2 (6 bases). CDR3 length: 15 residues. Germline V CDR1 and CDR2: SSHAT, FNYEAQ (reference sequence). The CDR3 sequence is CASSSWDSLLATQYF. The DNA for the CDR3 is TGTGCTAGCAGCTCCTGGGACTCCCTTTTGGCGACCCAGTACTTC.

The chain combines TRBV27 with TRBJ2-1, with 11 bases matching TRBD2. The CDR3 extends over 14 amino acids. Germline assignment: CDR1 MNHEY and CDR2 SMNVEV (reference sequence). Germline trimming cut 3 bases from V and 9 bases from J; bases unmatched to any gene: 4. The CDR3 loop is CASSFTLAGVEQFF. The CDR3, as DNA: TGTGCCAGCAGTTTCACACTAGCGGGAGTTGAGCAGTTCTTC.

Regarding this clone: At one of its ends the junction is not consistent with the germline gene, which may arise from a read error. V usage is TRBV6-1 and J usage is TRBJ2-7; D uncertain. Germline values: CDR1 MNHNS, CDR2 SASEGT. The CDR3 totals 14 residues. The CDR3 DNA sequence: TGTACCAGCAGTGCACATCGGAGCTCCTACGAGCAGTACTTC. Residues: CTSSAHRSSYEQYF.

The V and J genes are TRBV5-8 and TRBJ2-1; TRBD2 agrees at 10 bases. This CDR3 is built from 14 residues. With V trimmed by 2 bases and J by 15 bases, 11 bases remained unmatched. Germline loops: CDR1 SGHTS, CDR2 YDEGEE. This CDR3 reads CASSFGPSGSLLFF. CDR3 DNA: TGTGCCAGCAGCTTTGGCCCTAGCGGGAGCTTGCTGTTCTTC.

The chain is built from TRBV28 and TRBJ2-7; TRBD2 is a possible D gene (5 bases). CDR1 is MDHEN and CDR2 is SYDVKM in the germline V gene. V was clipped by 7 bases and J by 7 bases, with 26 bases between them. The CDR3 has 16 residues. The CDR3 spells CASTPHVVPQSGEQYF. The CDR3 DNA sequence: TGTGCCAGCACTCCACATGTGGTCCCCCAGTCGGGAGAGCAGTACTTC.

The chain carries TRBV5-1 and TRBJ1-3, with D perhaps TRBD1 (6 bases). Trimming pared 4 bases from V and 1 base from J, leaving 18 bases between. Germline-derived CDR1 and CDR2 are SGHRS and YFSETQ. The CDR3 is 17 residues long. The CDR3 DNA is TGCGCCAGCAGCAAGCTCCCAGGGGCTGGGTCTGGAAACACCATATATTTT. It encodes CASSKLPGAGSGNTIYF.

The chain combines TRBV5-4 with TRBJ2-3, with D maybe TRBD1 (6 bases). The CDR3 extends over 11 amino acids. Germline V gives CDR1 SGHNT, CDR2 YYREEE (reference sequence). V was trimmed by 4 bases and J by 14 bases, leaving 14 bases between them. The chain's CDR3 is CASSRGTPRYF. CDR3 in DNA: TGTGCCAGCAGCCGAGGGACACCCAGGTATTTT.

The chain recombines TRBV9 with TRBJ2-2, with D maybe TRBD2 (5 bases). This CDR3 is built from 13 residues. Trimming stripped 3 bases from V and 6 bases from J, with 9 bases between. CDR1 and CDR2 (germline): SGDLS, YYNGEE. The chain's CDR3 is CASSALEAGELFF. Written as DNA, the CDR3 is TGTGCCAGCAGCGCCCTGGAGGCCGGGGAGCTGTTTTTT.

The rearrangement uses TRBV19 and TRBJ1-2; D not certain. The germline gives CDR1 LNHDA, CDR2 SQIVND (reference sequence). The CDR3 is 14 residues long. Trimming took 3 bases from V and 4 from J, leaving 12 bases between them. The DNA for the CDR3 is TGTGCCAGTAGTATGGTCGGAGAGGTCTATGGCTACACCTTC. Translated: CASSMVGEVYGYTF.

V and J are TRBV27 and TRBJ2-1; 8 nucleotides line up with TRBD2. With 5 bases clipped from V and 5 bases from J, the junction kept 8 bases outside the gene matches. CDR1 is MNHEY, CDR2 SMNVEV, per germline (reference sequence). The CDR3 has 15 residues. The CDR3 region is CASSISGLGNNEQFF. CDR3 sequence (DNA): TGTGCCAGCAGTATCTCGGGACTAGGTAACAATGAGCAGTTCTTC.

The rearrangement joins TRBV6-6 to TRBJ1-2; no reliable D call. Germline lookup yields CDR1 MNHNY and CDR2 SVGAGI (reference sequence). The CDR3 has 13 residues. Deletions cut 0 bases from V and 6 bases from J, with 8 bases between. CDR3 sequence (DNA): TGTGCCAGCAGTTACTCGAGGGCTCATGGCTACACCTTC. The encoded protein is CASSYSRAHGYTF.

This clone showed up just once. This rearrangement joins TRBV6-5 to TRBJ2-1, with 8 bases that match TRBD2. Germline V lookup: CDR1 MNHEY, CDR2 SVGAGI. CDR3 size: 16 residues. V gave up 2 bases and J gave up 4 bases; unmatched junction bases: 7. CDR3: CASSYESSGSYNEQFF. For the CDR3, the DNA is TGTGCCAGCAGTTACGAGTCCAGCGGGAGTTACAATGAGCAGTTCTTC.